Presented here are 6 T cell receptor beta chains from one specimen sequenced in a study of blood T cell repertoires in COVID-19 (dated by TCRdb to 2020 to 2021). Library preparation used the immunoSEQ multiplex PCR assay. Entries here come from immuneACCESS through TCRdb and include only in-frame sequences with V and J called. Some clones fail to appear in such tables; in the studies checked, an unresolved V gene covers under half of the shortfall, and the cause of the remainder is unknown. This sample gives roughly 160,000 clones in total; 84% of them show up just once. The top ten clones comprise about 11% of the sample. The sequenced sample was peripheral blood. The origin of the receptors is a man between 65 and 85 years old with active or convalescent COVID-19.

This chain links TRBV7-2 with TRBJ2-5; 7 bases are a match to TRBD1. V shed 4 bases and J 7 bases; nucleotides not matched to a gene: 12. Germline assignment: CDR1 SGHTA and CDR2 FQGNSA. This CDR3 contains 15 residues. The CDR3 bases are TGTGCCAGCAGCTACTCAGGACAGGACCGGCGGACCCAGTACTTC. This translates into CASSYSGQDRRTQYF. Full variable domain (missing parts from reference TRBV7-2 and TRBJ2-5): GAGVSQSPSNKVTEKGKDVELRCDPISGHTALYWYRQSLGQGLEFLIYFQGNSAPDKSGLPSDRFSAERTGGSVSTLTIQRTQQEDSAVYLCASSYSGQDRRTQYFGPGTRLLVL.

The gene calls are TRBV9 and TRBJ2-1; perhaps TRBD1 as D (6 bases). This CDR3 region has 17 residues. Germline CDR1 is SGDLS and CDR2 is YYNGEE. The ends were cut back, 4 bases at V and 8 bases at J, with 25 bases in the middle. The CDR3 DNA sequence: TGTGCCAGCAGCTCTCGGTCTGGGACACTCGTTTTGGATGAGCAGTTCTTC. Protein: CASSSRSGTLVLDEQFF.

The gene calls are TRBV11-3 and TRBJ2-3; a weak D match, TRBD2 (7 bases). V was cut by 5 bases and J by 5 bases, with 14 bases left in between. CDR3 length equals 14 residues. Germline V gene data show CDR1 as SGHNT and CDR2 as YENEEA. The CDR3 region is CASSRGGGLDTQYF. The CDR3 DNA reads as TGTGCCAGCAGCCGAGGGGGGGGCCTAGATACGCAGTATTTT.

The chain couples TRBV18 to TRBJ2-7; the D gene is possibly TRBD2 (5 bases). Germline V gene data show CDR1 as KGHSH and CDR2 as LQKENI. This CDR3 region has 16 residues. Trimming stripped 2 bases from V and 3 bases from J, with 17 bases between. The CDR3 spells CASSPEGSPSIYEQYF. In DNA form, the CDR3 reads TGTGCCAGCTCACCAGAGGGTTCTCCCTCCATCTACGAGCAGTACTTC.

The chain combines TRBV28 with TRBJ2-3, with D maybe TRBD1 (6 bases). This CDR3 has 17 amino acids. Germline assignment: CDR1 MDHEN and CDR2 SYDVKM. The V and J ends lost 5 bases and 2 bases respectively, with 20 bases between them. The CDR3 region is CASSLPLTGSATDTQYF. In DNA form, the CDR3 reads TGTGCCAGCAGTCTGCCACTTACAGGGTCCGCCACAGATACGCAGTATTTT.

The chain combines TRBV2 with TRBJ1-3, with D possibly being TRBD1 (6 bases). With 6 bases removed from V and 0 bases from J, the gap between germline ends came to 12 bases. Per germline, CDR1 SNHLY and CDR2 FYNNEI. The CDR3 runs 15 residues. DNA of the CDR3: TGTGCCAGCAGCGAGGGGGAACTCTCTGGAAACACCATATATTTT. The encoded protein is CASSEGELSGNTIYF.